This entry lists 32 T cell receptor beta chains sequenced from one sample in a study of T cell changes during pregnancy in multiple sclerosis. This table comes from immunoSEQ multiplex PCR, and its TCRdb copy is limited to in-frame clones, with some not included. The sample holds about 73,000 clones, just over 90% seen once. Specimen: peripheral blood, collected in the second trimester of pregnancy. Receptor source: a female donor in good health, enrolled as a control in a pregnancy study.

The CDR3: CASRFLIRGYNSPLHF. CDR3 nucleotide sequence: TGTGCCAGCAGATTTTTGATCAGGGGATATAATTCACCCCTCCACTTT. The rearrangement joins TRBV27 to TRBJ1-6; D is possibly TRBD1 (6 bases). V was clipped by 6 bases and J by 4 bases, with 16 bases between them. There are 16 residues in the CDR3. Looked up from germline, CDR1 is MNHEY and CDR2 is SMNVEV (reference sequence).

The CDR3 here is CASRRDRGTYEQYF. The CDR3 DNA reads TGTGCCAGCAGGAGGGACAGGGGCACCTACGAGCAGTACTTC. V is TRBV7-2 and J is TRBJ2-7; 10 bases fit TRBD1. After removal of 6 bases from V and 2 bases from J, the junction contained 4 bases not matched to a gene. The CDR3 has 14 amino acids. The V gene's germline CDR1 is SGHTA and CDR2 FQGNSA. Filled out from reference TRBV7-2 and TRBJ2-7, the complete variable domain reads GAGVSQSPSNKVTEKGKDVELRCDPISGHTALYWYRQSLGQGLEFLIYFQGNSAPDKSGLPSDRFSAERTGGSVSTLTIQRTQQEDSAVYLCASRRDRGTYEQYFGPGTRLTVT.

This clone showed up just a few times. The gene calls are TRBV27 and TRBJ2-5; no clear D gene. Trimming took 8 bases from V and 7 from J, leaving 11 bases between them. This CDR3 comprises 11 residues. CDR1 and CDR2 (germline): MNHEY, SMNVEV (reference sequence). The CDR3 reads CASGPSGTQYF. The CDR3 region has the DNA TGTGCCAGCGGCCCAAGTGGGACCCAGTACTTC.

This clone was seen a handful of times. The rearrangement uses TRBV30 and TRBJ1-2; D perhaps matches TRBD1 (5 bases). Deletions cut 2 bases from V and 1 base from J, with 14 bases between. The CDR3 sequence is 15 residues long. Germline V gene sequence: CDR1 GTSNPN, CDR2 SVGIG (reference sequence). CDR3 sequence reads: CAWSPQVSLNYGYTF. The CDR3 DNA reads as TGTGCCTGGAGTCCACAGGTTTCCCTTAACTATGGCTACACCTTC.

The V gene is TRBV11-2, the J gene TRBJ1-3; 8 positions match TRBD1. CDR3 length equals 15 residues. Germline CDR1 SGHAT, CDR2 FQNNGV. V lost 5 bases, J lost 4 bases, and 7 bases stayed unmatched. CDR3 nucleotides: TGTGCCAGCAGCAAGACAGGGGCGGCGGGAAACACCATATATTTT. This gives the protein CASSKTGAAGNTIYF.

This rearrangement joins TRBV19 to TRBJ1-2, with D perhaps matching TRBD1 (5 bases). Trimming removed 3 bases at V and 5 bases at J, with 16 bases between. CDR1 is LNHDA and CDR2 is SQIVND in the germline V gene (reference sequence). The CDR3 consists of 15 residues. In DNA form, the CDR3 reads TGTGCCAGTAGTATCTCTACAGTGAAGGGGTATGGCTACACCTTC. This translates into CASSISTVKGYGYTF.

The chain links TRBV29-1 to TRBJ1-4, with TRBD1 identical over 8 bases. The CDR3 consists of 14 residues. Germline V gene lookup returns CDR1 SQVTM and CDR2 ANQGSEA. Trimming cost V 7 bases and J 7 bases; bases outside gene matches: 11. The CDR3 DNA reads TGCAGCGCGACAGACAGGGGCAGCGGTGAAAAACTGTTTTTT. It yields the protein CSATDRGSGEKLFF. The full variable domain, its missing parts supplied by reference TRBV29-1 and TRBJ1-4, is SAVISQKPSRDICQRGTSLTIQCQVDSQVTMMFWYRQQPGQSLTLIATANQGSEATYESGFVIDKFPISRPNLTFSTLTVSNMSPEDSSIYLCSATDRGSGEKLFFGSGTQLSVL.

This chain links TRBV6-1 with TRBJ2-1; TRBD1 aligns across 7 bases. The CDR3 contains 20 residues. The germline V gene has CDR1 MNHNS and CDR2 SASEGT. V shed 1 base and J 0 bases; nucleotides not matched to a gene: 15. The CDR3 nucleotides are TGTGCCAGCAGTGAAGAGAGAGGGGGCGGTTTTGGGGGCTCCTACAATGAGCAGTTCTTC. It is translated as CASSEERGGGFGGSYNEQFF.

This rearrangement joins TRBV25-1 to TRBJ2-3; D unresolved. Trimming removed 7 bases from V and 2 bases from J, with 10 bases in between. Germline V gene sequence: CDR1 MGHDK, CDR2 SYGVNS. This CDR3 spans 13 amino acids. The CDR3 bases are TGTGCCAGCAATCAGGCGTCCACAGATACGCAGTATTTT. Encoded protein: CASNQASTDTQYF.

The chain joins TRBV2 to TRBJ2-2, with 10 nucleotides matching TRBD2. Germline values: CDR1 SNHLY, CDR2 FYNNEI. The V and J ends lost 3 bases and 4 bases, in that order; junction bases with no gene match: 11. There are 18 residues in the CDR3. The CDR3 loop reads CASSELAGAKGGTGELFF. The DNA for the CDR3 is TGTGCCAGCAGTGAGCTAGCGGGGGCCAAAGGGGGCACCGGGGAGCTGTTTTTT.

The chain employs TRBV5-5 and TRBJ1-6, with no clear D. Trimming removed 5 bases from V and 0 bases from J, with 12 bases in between. The CDR3 is 16 residues long. Germline V lookup: CDR1 SGHKS, CDR2 YYEKEE (reference sequence). CDR3 amino acids: CASRLIPSSYNSPLHF. In DNA, the CDR3 is TGTGCCAGCAGATTGATACCGAGCTCCTATAATTCACCCCTCCACTTT.

This chain joins TRBV11-3 and TRBJ2-2; D might be TRBD1 (6 bases). CDR1 SGHNT and CDR2 YENEEA come from the germline V gene. V was pared by 5 bases and J by 4 bases, with 14 bases between. CDR3 length: 15 amino acids. The CDR3 here is CASSQDSALTGELFF. The CDR3 nucleotides are TGTGCCAGCAGCCAGGACAGTGCTCTCACCGGGGAGCTGTTTTTT.

The chain links TRBV11-2 to TRBJ2-7; TRBD1 might be the D (5 bases). The germline gives CDR1 SGHAT, CDR2 FQNNGV. The CDR3 loop spans 13 amino acids. With 5 bases removed from V and 3 bases from J, the gap between germline ends came to 11 bases. The CDR3 region has the DNA TGTGCCAGCAGCAGCCCCCAGGGCTACGAGCAGTACTTC. This translates into CASSSPQGYEQYF.

The chain uses TRBV9 and TRBJ1-1; TRBD1 agrees at 7 bases. Germline CDR1 is SGDLS and CDR2 is YYNGEE. The CDR3 sequence is 14 residues long. The J segment lost 10 bases and the V segment lost 0 bases, leaving 9 bases of the junction unmatched. For the CDR3, the DNA is TGTGCCAGCAGCGTAGGCCAGGGGGGACTCGTAGCTTTCTTT. It yields the protein CASSVGQGGLVAFF.

This chain connects TRBV27 to TRBJ1-3, with D possibly being TRBD1 (6 bases). Germline-derived CDR1 and CDR2 are MNHEY and SMNVEV (reference sequence). Trimming pared 2 bases from V and 2 bases from J, leaving 10 bases between. There are 15 residues in the CDR3. The CDR3 nucleotides are TGTGCCAGCAGTTTAAGGGGGTTCGCTGGAAACACCATATATTTT. It encodes CASSLRGFAGNTIYF.

This clone was observed once. The rearrangement links TRBV4-3 to TRBJ2-2, with TRBD2 matching over 14 bases. The germline gives CDR1 LGHNA, CDR2 YSLEER. The V segment lost 0 bases and the J segment 5 bases; nucleotides outside the gene matches: 8. This CDR3 has 19 amino acids. As DNA, the CDR3 is TGCGCCAGCAGCCAAGAGGGGACTAGCGGGGGTTCGGGAACCGGGGAGCTGTTTTTT. Protein product: CASSQEGTSGGSGTGELFF.

The V and J genes are TRBV5-1 and TRBJ2-7, with a possible D match to TRBD2 (5 bases). Trimming took 3 bases from V and 2 from J, leaving 9 bases between them. Germline V gives CDR1 SGHRS, CDR2 YFSETQ. The CDR3 covers 13 residues. The CDR3 spells CASSWTAAYEQYF. DNA of the CDR3: TGCGCCAGCAGCTGGACTGCTGCCTACGAGCAGTACTTC.

CDR3 loop: CASSQNLQTAYGYTF. DNA of the CDR3: TGTGCCAGCAGCCAAAACTTACAGACAGCCTATGGCTACACCTTC. The chain carries TRBV4-2 and TRBJ1-2; tentatively, D is TRBD1 (5 bases). Germline V gene sequence: CDR1 LGHNA, CDR2 YNFKEQ. The length of the CDR3 is 15 residues. Between the trimmed V and J ends, which lost 2 bases and 4 bases, there was a span of 14 bases.

The V and J genes are TRBV6-5 and TRBJ2-7, with TRBD1 identical over 11 bases. V dropped 4 bases and J dropped 3; count of bases not matched to a gene: 5. The V gene's germline CDR1 is MNHEY and CDR2 SVGAGI. This CDR3 has 15 residues. The CDR3 nucleotides read TGTGCCAGCAGTTCACCCGGGACAGGGGGCTACGAGCAGTACTTC. It yields the protein CASSSPGTGGYEQYF.

V and J are TRBV7-2 and TRBJ1-6, with D possibly TRBD1 on 5 matching bases. Trimming cost V 2 bases and J 5 bases, with 13 bases left between them. This CDR3 comprises 16 residues. Germline V gene sequence: CDR1 SGHTA, CDR2 FQGNSA. The CDR3 region is CASSLTGGGHNSPLHF. The DNA for the CDR3 is TGTGCCAGCAGCTTAACAGGCGGGGGACATAATTCACCCCTCCACTTT.

For the CDR3, the DNA is TGTGCCAGAAGCTGGGTGGAGCCCAGGGAACTTTTAAGCAATCAGCCCCAGCATTTT. This translates into CARSWVEPRELLSNQPQHF. The rearrangement joins TRBV5-3 to TRBJ1-5, with a tentative D call TRBD1 (5 bases). Being an ORF, TRBV5-3 has a function that is uncertain. The CDR3 length is 19 residues. V was cut by 3 bases and J by 1 base, with 23 bases left in between.

The V gene is TRBV7-9, the J gene TRBJ1-2; no definite D call. CDR1 is SEHNR, CDR2 FQNEAQ, per germline (reference sequence). Deletions cut 5 bases from V and 4 bases from J, with 8 bases between. This CDR3 comprises 12 residues. The CDR3: CASSLQPYGYTF. CDR3 bases: TGTGCCAGCAGCCTACAGCCCTATGGCTACACCTTC.

The sample holds one count of this clone. V and J are TRBV19 and TRBJ1-2, with 7 bases that match TRBD1. The germline V gene has CDR1 LNHDA and CDR2 SQIVND (reference sequence). This CDR3 is built from 13 residues. With V trimmed by 5 bases and J by 8 bases, 8 bases remained unmatched. CDR3 protein: CASSYPDRPGYTF. CDR3 nucleotide sequence: TGTGCCAGTAGTTACCCGGACAGGCCCGGCTACACCTTC.

The CDR3 reads CASRPGEGGYTF. CDR3 coding DNA: TGTGCCAGCAGGCCAGGGGAAGGCGGCTACACCTTC. The chain combines TRBV6-5 with TRBJ1-2; D is possibly TRBD1 (6 bases). The germline gives CDR1 MNHEY, CDR2 SVGAGI. The CDR3 is made up of 12 amino acids. V lost 6 bases and J lost 8, with 13 bases in between.

This CDR3 is CSVEAGVARDTEAFF. The CDR3 coding sequence is TGCAGCGTTGAAGCCGGGGTGGCTCGGGACACTGAAGCTTTCTTT. The chain couples TRBV29-1 to TRBJ1-1, with no clear D. Per germline, CDR1 SQVTM and CDR2 ANQGSEA. V was trimmed by 1 base and J by 3 bases, leaving 15 bases between them. The CDR3 has 15 amino acids.

This rearrangement joins TRBV7-3 to TRBJ1-5; 9 bases are a match to TRBD1. In germline, CDR1 is SGHTA, CDR2 FQGTGA. Losses at the gene ends were 5 bases for V and 4 bases for J; bases not matched to a gene: 3. The CDR3 contains 14 residues. CDR3 amino acids: CASSPTGGNQPQHF. The CDR3 bases are TGTGCCAGCAGCCCGACAGGGGGTAATCAGCCCCAGCATTTT. The full variable domain, in which reference TRBV7-3 and TRBJ1-5 provide the parts outside the CDR3, is GAGVSQTPSNKVTEKGKYVELRCDPISGHTALYWYRQSLGQGPEFLIYFQGTGAADDSGLPNDRFFAVRPEGSVSTLKIQRTERGDSAVYLCASSPTGGNQPQHFGDGTRLSIL.

J is TRBJ1-3 and V is TRBV19; D not certain. V shed 3 bases and J shed 3 bases, with 9 bases lying between them. The CDR3 length is 14 residues. From germline, CDR1 is LNHDA and CDR2 SQIVND (reference sequence). Here the CDR3 DNA reads TGTGCCAGTAGTATCGGGTCCCTTGGAAACACCATATATTTT. Protein product: CASSIGSLGNTIYF. Full variable domain (remainder filled in from reference TRBV19 and TRBJ1-3): DGGITQSPKYLFRKEGQNVTLSCEQNLNHDAMYWYRQDPGQGLRLIYYSQIVNDFQKGDIAEGYSVSREKKESFPLTVTSAQKNPTAFYLCASSIGSLGNTIYFGEGSWLTVV.

This sequence joins TRBV5-6 and TRBJ1-2; D might be TRBD1 (5 bases). The CDR3 sequence is 13 residues long. Trimming removed 4 bases at V and 6 bases at J, with 13 bases between. Germline CDR1 reads SGHDT; CDR2 reads YYEEEE. As DNA, the CDR3 is TGTGCCAGCAGCGACAGAGGTGCAGATGGCTACACCTTC. Its translation is CASSDRGADGYTF.

The chain recombines TRBV27 with TRBJ2-1; D might be TRBD2 (6 bases). This CDR3 is built from 13 residues. Between the trimmed V and J ends, which lost 5 bases and 6 bases, there was a span of 11 bases. CDR1 and CDR2 (germline): MNHEY, SMNVEV (reference sequence). CDR3 loop: CASSPTAGNEQFF. For the CDR3, the DNA is TGTGCCAGCAGTCCGACAGCGGGCAATGAGCAGTTCTTC.

The CDR3 nucleotides read TGTGCCATCAGTGTTCTAGCCACAGATACGCAGTATTTT. Its translation: CAISVLATDTQYF. The genes are TRBV10-3 and TRBJ2-3, with D possibly matching TRBD2 (5 bases). The ends were cut back, 4 bases at V and 2 bases at J, with 7 bases in the middle. Germline V gives CDR1 ENHRY, CDR2 SYGVKD. CDR3 length: 13 residues.

The chain couples TRBV7-9 to TRBJ2-5; tentatively, D is TRBD1 (6 bases). From germline, CDR1 is SEHNR and CDR2 FQNEAQ (reference sequence). CDR3 size: 15 residues. V lost 0 bases and J 1 base, leaving 9 bases between the germline ends. In DNA, the CDR3 is TGTGCCAGCAGCTTAGCGAGAGGGGGCCAAGAGACCCAGTACTTC. This sequence encodes CASSLARGGQETQYF.

J is TRBJ1-2 and V is TRBV14; unclear D gene. V was trimmed by 1 base and J by 1 base, leaving 4 bases between them. The CDR3 is 13 amino acids. Looked up from germline, CDR1 is SGHDN and CDR2 is FVKESK. The CDR3 protein is CASSQARNYGYTF. The CDR3 DNA reads as TGTGCCAGCAGCCAAGCTCGTAACTATGGCTACACCTTC.